Each of the 14 T cell receptor beta chains below was sequenced from the same sample in a study of prognosis after radiotherapy for stage I lung cancer (dated by TCRdb to about 2021). Sequencing instrument: Illumina HiSeq 3000. Two rounds of multiplex PCR were used to amplify the TCR beta CDR3 region from genomic DNA. In the first round of PCR, primers specific to each TRBV and TRBJ gene were used, and the primer sequences are filed in Chinese patent CN105087789A. TCRdb reprocessing: public reads trimmed at Q25 with fastp, clones called with MiXCR, in-frame beta chains kept. When rows share a CDR3 protein, they turn into one entry using the most common DNA and genes. This sample is represented by 15,000 to 20,000 distinct CDR3 sequences; about 27% of them were singletons. The ten largest make up 20% to 25% of the sample. The sample here was PBMCs, taken before or after stereotactic body radiation therapy (not recorded which). The receptors stem from a donor aged 50 or older with non-small cell lung cancer.

The sample holds many counts of this clonotype. This rearrangement joins TRBV10-2 to TRBJ2-1, with a tentative D call TRBD1 (5 bases). The CDR3 runs 11 residues. Deletions cut 6 bases from V and 9 bases from J, with 9 bases between. Germline CDR1 and CDR2: WSHSY and SAAADI. CDR3 region: CASSPGLEQFF. CDR3 nucleotide sequence: TGCGCCAGCAGCCCAGGGCTTGAGCAGTTCTTC.

On this clonotype: A much larger clone differs by one base, so this may be a read error. No conserved phenylalanine or tryptophan ends this CDR3, so it is likely a read error. The chain recombines TRBV5-8 with TRBJ1-5; D remains ambiguous. This CDR3 comprises 13 residues. Per the germline V gene, CDR1 is SGHTS and CDR2 is YDEGEE. The V end lost 7 bases, the J end lost 0 bases, and 8 bases lay between the germline ends. CDR3 sequence: CASGRYSNQPQHL. CDR3 DNA: TGTGCCAGCGGAAGATATAGCAATCAGCCCCAGCATCTT.

This clonotype was found many times. The chain uses TRBV5-1 and TRBJ2-5; 7 nucleotides line up with TRBD1. The CDR3 has 15 amino acids. Losses at the gene ends were 4 bases for V and 5 bases for J; bases not matched to a gene: 11. CDR1 and CDR2 from the germline V gene are SGHRS and YFSETQ. DNA of the CDR3: TGCGCCAGCAGCCCCCGACAGGGATTCGATGAGACCCAGTACTTC. The encoded protein is CASSPRQGFDETQYF.

This clonotype was observed many times. This chain connects TRBV5-8 to TRBJ2-7; 8 positions agree with TRBD1. CDR1 is SGHTS and CDR2 is YDEGEE in the germline V gene. The CDR3 covers 15 residues. After removal of 3 bases from V and 5 bases from J, the junction contained 10 bases not matched to a gene. CDR3 in DNA: TGTGCCAGCAGCTCGGCGTGGCAGGGGGCCAACGAGCAGTACTTC. The encoded protein is CASSSAWQGANEQYF.

In its sample, this clonotype was seen many times. The V and J genes are TRBV4-1 and TRBJ2-7; D perhaps matches TRBD1 (6 bases). V lost 5 bases, J lost 2 bases, and 16 bases lay in between. Germline V gene sequence: CDR1 MGHRA, CDR2 YSYEKL. This CDR3 region has 15 residues. CDR3 coding DNA: TGCGCCAGCAGCAGGAATCCCAGGGGCCCCTACGAGCAGTACTTC. Protein: CASSRNPRGPYEQYF.

This clonotype has at least ten counts. The V gene is TRBV6-4, the J gene TRBJ1-2; 7 positions match TRBD1. With V trimmed by 2 bases and J by 0 bases, 9 bases remained unmatched. The CDR3 spans 17 residues. CDR1 and CDR2 from the germline V gene are MRHNA and SNTAGT. Written as DNA, the CDR3 is TGTGCCAGCAGTGACCTGGGACAGACACACACTAACTATGGCTACACCTTC. Encoded protein: CASSDLGQTHTNYGYTF.

In regard to this clonotype: The junction departs from the called germline gene at one end, perhaps through a read error. The rearrangement uses TRBV28 and TRBJ1-1; possible D gene TRBD1, 5 bases. CDR1 is MDHEN, CDR2 SYDVKM, per germline. This CDR3 is 13 amino acids long. CDR3 DNA sequence: TGTGACAGCATACTGGACACGAACACTGAGGCTTTCTTT. Amino acids: CDSILDTNTEAFF.

For the CDR3, the DNA is TGTGCCAGCTTAGCCCAAGCGGGGAATTCACCCCTCCACTTT. It specifies CASLAQAGNSPLHF. The chain has TRBV7-2 and TRBJ1-6; D uncertain. CDR1 and CDR2 from the germline V gene are SGHTA and FQGNSA. Trimming stripped 8 bases from V and 7 bases from J, with 15 bases between. CDR3 length equals 14 residues. Drawing the rest from reference TRBV7-2 and TRBJ1-6, the complete variable domain is GAGVSQSPSNKVTEKGKDVELRCDPISGHTALYWYRQSLGQGLEFLIYFQGNSAPDKSGLPSDRFSAERTGGSVSTLTIQRTQQEDSAVYLCASLAQAGNSPLHFGNGTRLTVT.

This clonotype was seen repeatedly, ten times or more. This chain links TRBV19 with TRBJ2-5, with D perhaps assigned TRBD1 or TRBD2 (5 bases each). Germline CDR1 is LNHDA and CDR2 is SQIVND (reference sequence). The CDR3 is 13 residues long. The V and J ends lost 2 bases and 5 bases respectively, with 9 bases between them. DNA for the CDR3: TGTGCCAGTAGTATAAGTTGGGGGGAGACCCAGTACTTC. This gives the protein CASSISWGETQYF.

As for this clonotype: A read error may account for a junction end that differs from germline. This rearrangement joins TRBV30 to TRBJ2-7; possible D gene TRBD2, 6 bases. The CDR3 loop spans 13 amino acids. The V gene's germline CDR1 is GTSNPN and CDR2 SVGIG (reference sequence). Here the CDR3 DNA reads TGTGCCTGCATCCTGCGGGGCTCCTACGAGCATTACTTC. This translates into CACILRGSYEHYF.

The chain employs TRBV19 and TRBJ1-5; possible D gene TRBD1, 5 bases. Looked up from germline, CDR1 is LNHDA and CDR2 is SQIVND (reference sequence). V was trimmed by 8 bases and J by 2 bases, leaving 16 bases between them. This CDR3 is built from 15 residues. CDR3 DNA: TGTGCCAGTGCGACAGTGGGCGGGGGCAATCAGCCCCAGCATTTT. Amino acid sequence: CASATVGGGNQPQHF.

This clonotype showed up many times. The rearrangement uses TRBV6-4 and TRBJ2-1, with TRBD2 identical over 7 bases. Germline CDR1 is MRHNA and CDR2 is SNTAGT. There are 15 residues in the CDR3. V lost 2 bases, J lost 0 bases, and 1 base stayed unmatched. DNA for the CDR3: TGTGCCAGCAGTGACGGGGAGGGCTCCTACAATGAGCAGTTCTTC. Its protein product is CASSDGEGSYNEQFF.

Worth noting for this clonotype: This sequence is one base from a far larger clone and is likely a read error. The chain links TRBV7-9 to TRBJ1-6; D not resolved. Germline CDR1 is SEHNR and CDR2 is FQNEAQ (reference sequence). The CDR3 totals 15 residues. CDR3 residues: CASSLVGSTSPESFF. DNA for the CDR3: TGTGCCAGCAGCTTAGTAGGTTCTACTAGCCCTGAATCTTTCTTT.

This clonotype was detected ten times or more. The chain joins TRBV6-1 to TRBJ2-4, with TRBD1 matching 8 bases. Losses at the gene ends were 6 bases for V and 6 bases for J; bases not matched to a gene: 7. The length of the CDR3 is 14 residues. CDR1 is MNHNS and CDR2 is SASEGT in the germline V gene. As DNA, the CDR3 is TGTGCCAGCAGACCGGGACAGGACGGAAACATTCAGTACTTC. Its protein product is CASRPGQDGNIQYF.